A selection of T cell receptor beta chains follows, all from one sample in a study of OX40 agonist ivuxolimab in advanced cancers. Using immunoSEQ multiplex PCR, the repertoire was profiled, and TCRdb retains in-frame clones only, with some absent. The table shows roughly 89,000 clones, with approximately 86% occurring only once. The source material was CD4+ or CD8+ T cells sorted from blood, sampled in a trial of the OX40 agonist ivuxolimab. The source is an adult with an advanced solid tumor such as melanoma, head and neck, liver or kidney cancer. Each CDR3 is given with its conserved first and last residue. Each record gives: CDR3 DNA, CDR3 protein, J gene, clone size, D gene, V gene. A D gene is named only where the DNA matches it firmly. Not all rows give a size; the values are once, few, many and, for expanded clones, a class.

TGTGCCAGCTCCCTCAGCGAGGCCTTATCCGGCGAGCAGTACTTC,CASSLSEALSGEQYF,TRBJ2-7,-,-,TRBV18
TGTGCCAGCAGCTTAATGGGTGTGAACACCGGGGAGCTGTTTTTT,CASSLMGVNTGELFF,TRBJ2-2,-,-,TRBV7-2
TGTGCCAGCAGTGAAACCAGGACTCTATACGAGCAGTACTTC,CASSETRTLYEQYF,TRBJ2-7,-,-,TRBV2
TGTGCCTGGAATGAAGAGCTGAACACTGAAGCTTTCTTT,CAWNEELNTEAFF,TRBJ1-1,-,-,TRBV30
TGCGCCAGCAGCTCGGGAAATACGGTAGGGGGTGAGCAGTTCTTC,CASSSGNTVGGEQFF,TRBJ2-1,-,-,TRBV5-1
TGTGCCAGCAGCCCCGGGCAGGGGTTAACCTACGAGCAGTACTTC,CASSPGQGLTYEQYF,TRBJ2-7,-,-,TRBV9
TGTGCCAGTAGTATGGGGGTCCCCACAGATACGCAGTATTTT,CASSMGVPTDTQYF,TRBJ2-3,-,-,TRBV19
TGTGCCAGCAGCCGGACAGGGTACGACGAGCAGTACTTC,CASSRTGYDEQYF,TRBJ2-7,few,TRBD1,TRBV4-2
TGTGCCAGTACCGATAGGGGGCCAAATTCACCCCTCCACTTT,CASTDRGPNSPLHF,TRBJ1-6,few,TRBD1,TRBV19
TGTGCCAGCAGCCAGGCGGGGATCAACAATGAGCAGTTCTTC,CASSQAGINNEQFF,TRBJ2-1,-,-,TRBV4-2
TGTGCCTGGGGGACCGGGGTGGATGAGCAGTTCTTC,CAWGTGVDEQFF,TRBJ2-1,-,-,TRBV30
TGTGCCAGCAGCTTAGATGGGGTTCAGCCCCAGCATTTT,CASSLDGVQPQHF,TRBJ1-5,few,-,TRBV7-9
TGTGCTAGCAGCCTGACAGGGGACCCCTACAATGAGCAGTTCTTC,CASSLTGDPYNEQFF,TRBJ2-1,-,TRBD1,TRBV7-7
TGTGCCAGCAGCCTCGATGGGGACAGGGAGCGACCCAGCTCTGGAAACACCATATATTTT,CASSLDGDRERPSSGNTIYF,TRBJ1-3,-,-,TRBV21-1
TGTGCCAGTAAACCGGGACCAACCTACGAGCAGTACTTC,CASKPGPTYEQYF,TRBJ2-7,-,-,TRBV6-1
TGTGCCAGCAGTTATCGCTACGAGCAGTACTTC,CASSYRYEQYF,TRBJ2-7,once,-,TRBV6-5
TGTGCCAGCAATCGACAGGGGAAAGGGTCACCCCTCCACTTT,CASNRQGKGSPLHF,TRBJ1-6,-,TRBD1,TRBV6-5
TGTGCCAGCAGCCAAGATCAACTGAGACAGGGGCGGGAAAAACTGTTTTTT,CASSQDQLRQGREKLFF,TRBJ1-4,-,TRBD1,TRBV14
TGTGCCAGCAGCTTCGGGGGACTCACCAGGGGGAACACTGAAGCTTTCTTT,CASSFGGLTRGNTEAFF,TRBJ1-1,-,-,TRBV7-8
TGTGCCAGCAGCTCCGGGGGGATCTTT,CASSSGGIF,TRBJ1-1,-,-,TRBV7-2
TGCGCCAGCAGCCCCGACAGGGTCGAGACCCAGTACTTC,CASSPDRVETQYF,TRBJ2-5,-,TRBD1,TRBV5-1
TGTGCCAGCACCTCAGCCGGGACAGGGGGTGGCTACACCTTC,CASTSAGTGGGYTF,TRBJ1-2,-,TRBD1,TRBV6-5
TGTGCCACCGCAGGGGAAGAGACCCAGTACTTC,CATAGEETQYF,TRBJ2-5,-,-,TRBV10-3
TGCGCCAGCAGCGCGGGACAGCTCTATGGCTACACCTTC,CASSAGQLYGYTF,TRBJ1-2,once,TRBD1,TRBV5-1
TGTGCCAGCAGCCCACAGGGAAAGGATGGCTACACCTTC,CASSPQGKDGYTF,TRBJ1-2,-,-,TRBV4-2
TGTGCCAGCAGGCTACTAGCGGGGTACAATGAGCAGTTCTTC,CASRLLAGYNEQFF,TRBJ2-1,-,TRBD2,TRBV6-5
TGTGCCAGCAGCTACCCATGGGAGGATGGCTACACCTTC,CASSYPWEDGYTF,TRBJ1-2,few,-,TRBV5-4
TGTGCCAGCAGCCAAGACGGGACAGGGGGATCGTCCTACGAGCAGTACTTC,CASSQDGTGGSSYEQYF,TRBJ2-7,-,TRBD1,TRBV4-2
TGTGCCAGCTTGGTGAACACTGAAGCTTTCTTT,CASLVNTEAFF,TRBJ1-1,few,-,TRBV2
TGCGCCAGCAGCCAAGAGGCAGCCTCGAACACCGGGGAGCTGTTTTTT,CASSQEAASNTGELFF,TRBJ2-2,-,-,TRBV4-3
TGTGCCAGCAGTTACCGGAGCGGGAGTGGCCACAATGAGCAGTTCTTC,CASSYRSGSGHNEQFF,TRBJ2-1,-,TRBD2,TRBV6-5
TGTGCCAGCAGCTCCCAGGGGACCTCAACTAATGAAAAACTGTTTTTT,CASSSQGTSTNEKLFF,TRBJ1-4,-,-,TRBV7-2
TGTGCCAGCAGTGAAACAGGGGGGTCTGGAAACACCATATATTTT,CASSETGGSGNTIYF,TRBJ1-3,once,TRBD1,TRBV2
TGTGCCTGGAGTTGGGACAGCGCTTACGAGCAGTACTTC,CAWSWDSAYEQYF,TRBJ2-7,-,TRBD1,TRBV30
TGTGCCTGGAGTGGAAGCAGGGGAAGGAGCTCCTACGAGCAGTACTTC,CAWSGSRGRSSYEQYF,TRBJ2-7,-,-,TRBV30
TGCGCCAGCAATAAGCAGGTCAGCTCCTACAATGAGCAGTTCTTC,CASNKQVSSYNEQFF,TRBJ2-1,-,-,TRBV4-3
TGTGCCAGCAGCTTGGAGGGATTTCGGGAGCAGTTCTTC,CASSLEGFREQFF,TRBJ2-1,once,-,TRBV5-4
TGTGCCAGCACCCAGGGTTTGCAAGAGACCCAGTACTTC,CASTQGLQETQYF,TRBJ2-5,-,-,TRBV2
TGTGCCAGTAGTATAGAAGGGCAGGGCGTGCAGCCCCAGCATTTT,CASSIEGQGVQPQHF,TRBJ1-5,-,-,TRBV19
TGTGCCAGCAGTGGAGGGCTAGCGGGTGTCACCTACGAGCAGTACTTC,CASSGGLAGVTYEQYF,TRBJ2-7,-,TRBD2,TRBV2
TGCGCCAGCAGCTTGGGGGACAGTAGAAATTCACCCCTCCACTTT,CASSLGDSRNSPLHF,TRBJ1-6,-,TRBD1,TRBV5-1
TGTGCCAGCAGTCCGGGGCCCCCCGGGGCTTTCTTT,CASSPGPPGAFF,TRBJ1-1,-,-,TRBV2
TGTGCCAGCAGCCAAGGGGTGGATCAGCCCCAGCATTTT,CASSQGVDQPQHF,TRBJ1-5,-,-,TRBV7-2
TGTGCCAGAAGCACTACGACAGGGGAGCCTGGCTATGGCTACACCTTC,CARSTTTGEPGYGYTF,TRBJ1-2,-,-,TRBV7-5
TGCAGCGTTTATAGCGGGAGAGGGGGTACGCAGTATTTT,CSVYSGRGGTQYF,TRBJ2-3,-,TRBD2,TRBV29-1
TGTGCCAGCACAGATACGCAGTATTTT,CASTDTQYF,TRBJ2-3,-,-,TRBV27
TGTGCCATAACAAGGGTTCTCCCCTCTCGGAACGAGCAGTACTTC,CAITRVLPSRNEQYF,TRBJ2-7,-,-,TRBV6-4
TGTGCCAGCAGCTTAGTCAGGGATGAGCAGTTCTTC,CASSLVRDEQFF,TRBJ2-1,-,-,TRBV7-2